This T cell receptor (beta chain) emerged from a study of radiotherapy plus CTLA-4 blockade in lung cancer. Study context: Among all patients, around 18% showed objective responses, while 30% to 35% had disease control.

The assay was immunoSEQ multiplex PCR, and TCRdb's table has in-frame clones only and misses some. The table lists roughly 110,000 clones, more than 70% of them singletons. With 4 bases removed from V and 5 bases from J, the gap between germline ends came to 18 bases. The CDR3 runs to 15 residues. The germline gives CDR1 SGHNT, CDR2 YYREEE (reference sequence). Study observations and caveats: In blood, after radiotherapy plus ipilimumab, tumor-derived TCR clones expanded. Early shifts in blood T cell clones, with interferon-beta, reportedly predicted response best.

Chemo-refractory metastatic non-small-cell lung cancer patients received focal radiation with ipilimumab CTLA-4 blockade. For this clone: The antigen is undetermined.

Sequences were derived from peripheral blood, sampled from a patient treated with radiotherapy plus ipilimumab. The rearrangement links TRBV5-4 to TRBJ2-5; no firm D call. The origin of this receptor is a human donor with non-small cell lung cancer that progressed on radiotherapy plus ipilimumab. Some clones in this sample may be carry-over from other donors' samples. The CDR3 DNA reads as TGTGCCAGCAGCGCAGCCTTGGGTCGGTCGGAGACCCAGTACTTC. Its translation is CASSAALGRSETQYF.